This TCR beta chain was recovered during a study of blood T cell repertoires in COVID-19. The germline V and J ends were trimmed by 0 bases and 5 bases, with 20 bases remaining between them. The CDR3 runs 17 residues. Germline V gene lookup returns CDR1 LNHNV and CDR2 YYDKDF (reference sequence). Method: immunoSEQ multiplex PCR; TCRdb's copy keeps in-frame clones and lacks some. The sample holds more than 85,000 clones, 84% seen once. The sequencing sample was made of peripheral blood. The receptor was derived from a woman older than 75 with active or convalescent COVID-19. V is TRBV15 and J is TRBJ2-7; the D gene is possibly TRBD2 (5 bases). CDR3 protein: CATSRDSRDWRFNEQYF. The CDR3 region has the DNA TGTGCCACCAGCAGAGATTCCCGGGATTGGAGGTTTAACGAGCAGTACTTC.